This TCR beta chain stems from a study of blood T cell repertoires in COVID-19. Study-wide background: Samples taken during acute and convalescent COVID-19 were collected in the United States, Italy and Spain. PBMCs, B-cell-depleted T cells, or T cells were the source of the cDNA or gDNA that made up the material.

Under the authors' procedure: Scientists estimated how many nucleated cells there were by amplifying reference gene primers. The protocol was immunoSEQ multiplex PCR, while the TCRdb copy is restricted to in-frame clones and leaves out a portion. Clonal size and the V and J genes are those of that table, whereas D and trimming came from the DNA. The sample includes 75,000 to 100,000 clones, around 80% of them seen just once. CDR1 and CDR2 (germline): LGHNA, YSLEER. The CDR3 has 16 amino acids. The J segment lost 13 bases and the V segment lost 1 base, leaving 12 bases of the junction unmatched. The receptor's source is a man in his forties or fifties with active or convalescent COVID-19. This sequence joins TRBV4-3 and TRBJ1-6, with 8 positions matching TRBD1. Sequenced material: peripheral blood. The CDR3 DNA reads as TGCGCCAGCAGCCAAGGAGAGGACAGGGCTTTTTCGCCCCTCCACTTT. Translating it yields CASSQGEDRAFSPLHF.